This is a list of T cell receptor beta chains from one sample in a study of OX40 agonist ivuxolimab in advanced cancers. The data were produced by immunoSEQ multiplex PCR, yet TCRdb's version contains in-frame clones alone and is incomplete. This sample has tens of thousands of clones; around 90% occur once, and the top ten carry 2.5% to 3.5%. This specimen consisted of CD4+ or CD8+ T cells sorted from blood, obtained in a trial of the OX40 agonist ivuxolimab. These receptors were taken from an adult with an advanced solid tumor such as melanoma, head and neck, liver or kidney cancer. CDR3s leave out the opening cysteine and the closing phenylalanine or tryptophan. The order of the fields is D gene, V gene, J gene, CDR3 protein. A D gene is named only where the DNA matches it firmly.

>NA|TRBV5-1|TRBJ2-7
ASSTGAGLGYEQY
>NA|TRBV5-1|TRBJ2-1
ASSLGGNTYNEQF
>NA|TRBV27|TRBJ1-4
ASSFLSGGGDEKLF
>NA|TRBV10-1|TRBJ1-1
ASSSRTLSTEAF
>NA|TRBV14|TRBJ2-7
ASSSQGYEQY
>NA|TRBV2|NA
ASSEAPGALNYEQY
>TRBD1|TRBV10-2|TRBJ2-1
AGSGTGPYNEQF
>NA|TRBV18|TRBJ1-1
ASSGKQGNTEAF
>NA|TRBV12-2|TRBJ1-6
ASRPGTGTSNNSPLH
>NA|TRBV6-1|TRBJ1-2
ASKNMGRDGYT
>NA|TRBV7-3|TRBJ2-1
ASSLGGSAGEQF
>NA|TRBV6-5|TRBJ1-4
ASSLHRGRDEKLF
>NA|TRBV5-5|TRBJ2-7
ASSMGGKAYEQY
>NA|TRBV6-5|TRBJ1-1
ASSRRDGNTEAF
>NA|TRBV6-5|TRBJ1-4
ASSYSLGTNEKLF
>NA|TRBV5-1|TRBJ1-5
ASSPDSANQPQH
>NA|TRBV7-9|TRBJ2-1
ASSSHQDEEQF
>NA|TRBV11-2|TRBJ2-5
ASSAGTLETQY
>TRBD1|TRBV14|TRBJ2-7
ASSQVGTGIYEQY
>NA|TRBV5-1|TRBJ1-4
ASRQSGDRNEKLF
>TRBD2|TRBV7-2|TRBJ2-5
ASSLALGGGQETQY
>NA|TRBV29-1|TRBJ2-7
SVGGGLPPYEQY
>NA|TRBV6-5|TRBJ1-1
ASSYMENTEAF
>NA|TRBV5-6|TRBJ2-7
ASSLGGQTYEQY
>NA|TRBV6-5|TRBJ1-2
ASSYSGGVNGYT
>TRBD1|TRBV27|TRBJ1-2
ASSLSGQVGYGYT
>NA|TRBV6-1|TRBJ1-2
ASSESDSANYGYT
>NA|TRBV2|TRBJ1-2
ASNGAATAYGYT
>TRBD2|TRBV5-1|TRBJ2-1
ASSPGGVSPSYNEQF
>TRBD2|TRBV5-1|TRBJ2-7
ASSSGLAGAEQY
>NA|TRBV27|TRBJ1-2
ASSFVGGGNYGYT
>TRBD1|TRBV5-8|TRBJ2-3
ASSKGTTQGADTQY
>TRBD2|TRBV5-8|TRBJ2-5
ASRRSGTSGGKETQY
>TRBD1|TRBV11-2|TRBJ2-7
ASSSDREGEQY
>NA|TRBV28|TRBJ2-5
ASSQMDRLRTQY
>NA|TRBV4-1|TRBJ1-3
ASSQPGQGNTIY
>TRBD2|TRBV19|TRBJ2-2
ASSMAGTSGRALLSTGELF
>TRBD1|TRBV27|TRBJ1-2
ASSLGQGLGYT
>NA|TRBV29-1|TRBJ2-5
SVLWPGAKTQY
>NA|TRBV6-5|TRBJ2-3
ASSSRGISTDTQY
>NA|TRBV10-3|TRBJ1-2
APHNRQEPFNYGYT
>NA|TRBV6-5|TRBJ1-5
ASSYQGSNQPQH
>NA|TRBV7-9|TRBJ2-7
ASSALESSYEQY
>TRBD2|TRBV6-5|TRBJ2-2
ASSSLAGGRTGELF